In this sample, the clone carrying this T cell receptor (beta chain) turned up once. What it binds is not known. These data come from a study of T cell responses to AZD1222 COVID-19 vaccine. Study outcomes and limitations: Donor demographics were predominantly white British with a female majority; clonal diversity may be underestimated. Spike-specific TCRs gained breadth and depth after people received two AZD1222 doses. At baseline, seropositivity was found in only a handful of AZD1222 recipients.

The CDR3 covers 17 residues. Germline V gene sequence: CDR1 SEHNR, CDR2 FQNEAQ (reference sequence). V gave up 3 bases and J gave up 0 bases, with 14 bases separating them. Profiling relied on immunoSEQ multiplex PCR, and the TCRdb table lists in-frame clones only, not all of them. The table includes 140,000 to 150,000 clones, about 92% detected once. This sequence joins TRBV7-9 and TRBJ1-4, with D uncertain. This TCR was sampled from an adult who had recovered from COVID-19. Sequencing used peripheral blood, obtained after recovery from COVID-19. The CDR3 bases are TGTGCCAGCAGCTTTGGGAGGGAAGCGGCAACTAATGAAAAACTGTTTTTT. Translated, it gives CASSFGREAATNEKLFF.